These 21 T cell receptor beta chains were sequenced from one sample in a study of blood T cells in healthy people across ages (dated by TCRdb to between 2014 and 2017). To prepare the library, 5' RACE was applied. The sample was run on an Illumina HiSeq 2500. A second PCR of roughly 7 to 11 cycles was performed with a sample-barcoded 5' primer and a J-beta primer mix. In TCRdb, the public reads were trimmed at Q25 with fastp and aligned with MiXCR, with productive beta chains retained. Rows merge per CDR3 protein into single entries with the most common DNA and genes. Across this sample there are over 600,000 distinct CDR3 sequences, with 35% to 50% seen only once. About 30% of the sample comes from the top ten. Sequencing was done on a sample of blood. The receptor source for this set is a man older than 75 in good health.

Comment on this clonotype: This may be a read error, as it is one base from a much larger clone. The rearrangement uses TRBV5-8 and TRBJ2-7; 8 nucleotides match TRBD1. The CDR3 loop spans 15 amino acids. Germline assignment: CDR1 SGHTS and CDR2 YDEGEE. The CDR3 sequence is CASSSGQGISYVQYF. The CDR3 nucleotides are TGTGCCAGCAGCTCTGGACAGGGAATCTCCTACGTGCAGTACTTC.

The chain links TRBV2 to TRBJ2-1, with TRBD2 matching 10 bases. Trimming cost V 7 bases and J 8 bases; bases outside gene matches: 8. This CDR3 is built from 14 residues. The germline CDR1 and CDR2 sequences are SNHLY and FYNNEI. In DNA, the CDR3 is TGTGCCAGCACTCAAAGCGGGGGGGCCCATGAGCAGTTCTTC. It specifies CASTQSGGAHEQFF.

The CDR3 reads CAAAEGGKNIQYF. DNA for the CDR3: TGTGCCGCGGCTGAGGGGGGCAAAAACATTCAGTACTTC. The V gene is TRBV3-1, the J gene TRBJ2-4, with D perhaps being TRBD1 or TRBD2 (6 bases each). The CDR3 has 13 residues. CDR1 is LGHDT, CDR2 YNNKEL, per germline (reference sequence). Trimming removed 11 bases at V and 3 bases at J, with 14 bases between.

This rearrangement joins TRBV9 to TRBJ1-6, with TRBD1 identical over 7 bases. V shed 4 bases and J 10 bases; nucleotides not matched to a gene: 8. The CDR3 has 14 residues. CDR1 and CDR2 (germline): SGDLS, YYNGEE. The CDR3 loop reads CASSPRQGASPLHF. The DNA for the CDR3 is TGTGCCAGCAGCCCTCGACAGGGAGCATCACCCCTCCACTTT.

The rearrangement joins TRBV6-1 to TRBJ1-6; 8 nucleotides line up with TRBD1. From germline, CDR1 is MNHNS and CDR2 SASEGT. The CDR3 consists of 14 residues. V lost 6 bases to trimming and J lost 11 bases; unmatched junction nucleotides: 9. The CDR3 region is CASSETGESAPLHF. CDR3 DNA sequence: TGTGCCAGCAGCGAGACAGGGGAGAGTGCACCCCTCCACTTT.

This clonotype was seen repeatedly, ten times or more. The rearrangement joins TRBV2 to TRBJ2-5; 9 positions agree with TRBD2. Trimming cost V 6 bases and J 4 bases; bases outside gene matches: 6. The CDR3 spans 14 residues. Per germline, CDR1 SNHLY and CDR2 FYNNEI. The CDR3 region has the DNA TGTGCCAGCAGGAGTAGCGGGAGCGGAGAGACCCAGTACTTC. Translating it yields CASRSSGSGETQYF.

In its sample, this clonotype was seen many times. The chain has TRBV7-2 and TRBJ2-5, with 7 bases lining up with TRBD1. Germline values: CDR1 SGHTA, CDR2 FQGNSA. With 9 bases clipped from V and 5 bases from J, the junction kept 9 bases outside the gene matches. This CDR3 is built from 13 residues. This CDR3 is CASDRARGETQYF. Here the CDR3 DNA reads TGTGCCAGTGACAGGGCCAGAGGGGAGACCCAGTACTTC.

This clonotype was counted between two and nine times. The rearrangement links TRBV5-1 to TRBJ2-1, with TRBD2 matching over 10 bases. V shed 4 bases, J shed 3 bases, and the junction held 4 bases outside the gene matches. The CDR3 extends over 15 amino acids. Germline CDR1 reads SGHRS; CDR2 reads YFSETQ. CDR3 bases: TGCGCCAGCAGCAATAGCGGGAGGATCTACAATGAGCAGTTCTTC. Encoded protein: CASSNSGRIYNEQFF.

This clonotype was seen a few times. CDR3 sequence (DNA): TGCAGCGTTTGGGCCAGCGGGAACGAGCAGTACTTC. Translated: CSVWASGNEQYF. The chain joins TRBV29-1 to TRBJ2-7, with 7 positions matching TRBD2. Germline loops: CDR1 SQVTM, CDR2 ANQGSEA. The ends lost 5 bases at V and 5 bases at J; junction bases unmatched: 6. There are 12 residues in the CDR3.

Details on this clonotype: The junction differs from germline at one of its ends, possibly a read error. V and J are TRBV9 and TRBJ2-1, with D hard to call. Germline values: CDR1 SGDLS, CDR2 YYNGEE. This CDR3 is built from 15 residues. CDR3: CASSGNALGSNERFF. Written as DNA, the CDR3 is TGTGCCAGCAGCGGAAATGCGTTGGGATCCAATGAGCGGTTCTTC.

The gene calls are TRBV6-1 and TRBJ1-2, with D maybe TRBD1 (5 bases). Germline CDR1 reads MNHNS; CDR2 reads SASEGT. CDR3 length: 16 residues. V lost 4 bases and J 4 bases, leaving 19 bases between the germline ends. Written as DNA, the CDR3 is TGTGCCAGCAGTGGGACCGTGAAGGGGCTAGTCTATGGCTACACCTTC. This sequence encodes CASSGTVKGLVYGYTF.

The CDR3 bases are TGTGCCAGCAGCTTAAGTAGCCATGAGCAGTTCTTC. It specifies CASSLSSHEQFF. This chain joins TRBV7-2 and TRBJ2-1; D gene uncertain. Germline V lookup: CDR1 SGHTA, CDR2 FQGNSA. Between the trimmed V and J ends, which lost 2 bases and 8 bases, there was a span of 7 bases. This CDR3 is 12 amino acids long.

In its sample, this clonotype was seen a few times. The chain has TRBV6-2 or TRBV6-3 and TRBJ2-1, with TRBD1 matching over 7 bases. Trimming removed 5 bases from V and 4 bases from J; junction bases left unmatched: 5. This CDR3 has 14 residues. From germline, CDR1 is MNHEY and CDR2 SVGEGT. This CDR3 is CASSDDRDYNEQFF. The CDR3 nucleotides read TGTGCCAGCAGTGATGACAGGGATTACAATGAGCAGTTCTTC.

The rearrangement links TRBV20-1 to TRBJ2-3; the match to TRBD2 covers 7 bases. J lost 4 bases, V lost 6 bases, and 7 bases had no gene match. The germline V gene encodes CDR1 DFQATT and CDR2 SNEGSKA (reference sequence). The CDR3 has 13 amino acids. The CDR3 bases are TGCAGTGCCGGACTCGGGGGGTCAGATACGCAGTATTTT. It is translated as CSAGLGGSDTQYF.

There are a few counts of this clonotype. The rearrangement uses TRBV25-1 and TRBJ2-3; D is ambiguous. The CDR3 is 13 residues long. The germline V gene has CDR1 MGHDK and CDR2 SYGVNS. Trimming cost V 5 bases and J 7 bases, with 13 bases left between them. CDR3 residues: CASSFRAANTQYF. The CDR3 DNA reads TGTGCCAGCAGTTTTAGGGCCGCCAATACGCAGTATTTT.

The chain is built from TRBV20-1 and TRBJ2-7; 12 bases fit TRBD2. Trimming cost V 4 bases and J 7 bases; bases outside gene matches: 11. The CDR3 has 15 residues. Germline lookup yields CDR1 DFQATT and CDR2 SNEGSKA (reference sequence). The CDR3 is CSATSSGRVYNEQYF. CDR3 coding DNA: TGCAGTGCTACATCTAGCGGGAGGGTCTACAATGAGCAGTACTTC.

This clonotype appeared a few times. The V and J genes are TRBV11-3 and TRBJ2-1, with 11 bases aligning to TRBD2. The CDR3 spans 18 residues. With V trimmed by 1 base and J by 6 bases, 11 bases remained unmatched. CDR1 and CDR2 from the germline V gene are SGHNT and YENEEA. CDR3: CASSLAPMASGRLNEQFF. The CDR3 DNA sequence: TGTGCCAGCAGCTTAGCTCCCATGGCTAGCGGGAGGCTCAATGAGCAGTTCTTC.

The chain has TRBV20-1 and TRBJ2-2; D is perhaps TRBD1 (5 bases). The CDR3 loop spans 13 amino acids. Germline CDR1 is DFQATT and CDR2 is SNEGSKA (reference sequence). The V and J ends lost 3 bases and 6 bases respectively, with 11 bases between them. CDR3 nucleotide sequence: TGCAGTGCTAGTTCAGGGATCCCCGGGGAGCTGTTTTTT. This translates into CSASSGIPGELFF.

Here the CDR3 reads CASSLLVRNYNSPLHF. CDR3 nucleotide sequence: TGTGCCAGCAGCTTACTGGTCAGGAACTATAATTCACCCCTCCACTTT. The chain has TRBV7-8 and TRBJ1-6; D not resolved. The length of the CDR3 is 16 residues. CDR1 is SGHVS, CDR2 FQNEAQ, per germline. V was pared by 2 bases and J by 3 bases, with 11 bases between.

This chain joins TRBV18 and TRBJ2-3, with 8 bases lining up with TRBD2. The ends lost 5 bases at V and 7 bases at J; junction bases unmatched: 14. This CDR3 spans 16 amino acids. The germline CDR1 and CDR2 sequences are KGHSH and LQKENI. CDR3 in DNA: TGTGCCAGCTCATCGACGGAACCAGCGGGAGCTTATACGCAGTATTTT. It codes for CASSSTEPAGAYTQYF.

The V call is TRBV11-2, the J call TRBJ2-5, with 7 bases lining up with TRBD2. The CDR3 sequence is 13 residues long. The junction had 14 bases not matched to a gene; V was cut back by 8 bases and J by 11 bases. Germline CDR1 SGHAT, CDR2 FQNNGV. This CDR3 reads CASQTSKYNEQYF. The DNA for the CDR3 is TGTGCCAGCCAGACTAGCAAGTACAATGAGCAGTACTTC.